The 9 T cell receptor beta chains below were found in one sample sequenced in a study of blood T cells in healthy people across ages. A second PCR, run for about 6 to 12 cycles, used a sample-barcoded 5' primer plus a J-beta primer mix. TCRdb recomputed calls from the 5' RACE reads with MiXCR, one row per CDR3 protein. Here the sample spans hundreds of thousands of distinct CDR3 sequences, under 55% being singletons. The source material was blood. These receptors all come from a man between 60 and 70 years old in good health.

This clonotype showed up just a few times. V is TRBV12-3 or TRBV12-4 and J is TRBJ2-4; weak D call: TRBD1 (6 bases). With 5 bases removed from V and 7 bases from J, the gap between germline ends came to 15 bases. CDR3 length equals 14 residues. The CDR3 DNA reads as TGTGCCAGCAGTGTCGGACAGAAGGAGAACATTCAGTACTTC. As protein: CASSVGQKENIQYF.

The chain uses TRBV3-1 and TRBJ1-1; D may be TRBD1 (6 bases). The germline gives CDR1 LGHDT, CDR2 YNNKEL (reference sequence). V was cut by 4 bases and J by 5 bases, with 14 bases left in between. The CDR3 length is 14 residues. The CDR3 DNA follows: TGTGCCAGCAGCCCTACAGGGAGCAGAACTGAAGCTTTCTTT. It is translated as CASSPTGSRTEAFF.

This clonotype was seen repeatedly, ten times or more. The chain uses TRBV6-4 and TRBJ2-3; perhaps TRBD1 as D (5 bases). Germline V gives CDR1 MRHNA, CDR2 SNTAGT. This CDR3 has 15 residues. The V end was cut by 10 bases, the J end by 0 bases, with 17 bases between. CDR3 in DNA: TGTGCCACCAAGGGGTGCGTGACTAGCACAGATACGCAGTATTTT. Residues: CATKGCVTSTDTQYF.

This chain links TRBV7-2 with TRBJ2-4; the match to TRBD2 covers 7 bases. The end of the DNA aligns better with TRBJ2-7, so the J call may be wrong. The germline V gene encodes CDR1 SGHTA and CDR2 FQGNSA. The CDR3 consists of 14 residues. CDR3 region: CASISDSGAYEQYF. CDR3 in DNA: TGTGCCAGCATTTCCGACAGCGGGGCCTACGAGCAGTACTTC.

The rearrangement uses TRBV11-2 and TRBJ2-3, with D perhaps matching TRBD2 (6 bases). V lost 5 bases to trimming and J lost 2 bases, with 17 bases between them. CDR3 length: 16 residues. CDR1 is SGHAT and CDR2 is FQNNGV in the germline V gene. This CDR3 reads CASSLMGGTDTDTQYF. The CDR3 nucleotides read TGTGCCAGCAGCCTCATGGGGGGAACTGACACAGATACGCAGTATTTT.

This clonotype occurred a few times. The chain combines TRBV3-1 with TRBJ2-3, with 13 positions matching TRBD2. There are 17 residues in the CDR3. V was clipped by 1 base and J by 2 bases; unmatched bases: 3. CDR1 LGHDT and CDR2 YNNKEL come from the germline V gene (reference sequence). CDR3 amino acids: CASSQVGLAGLTDTQYF. In DNA form, the CDR3 reads TGTGCCAGCAGCCAAGTGGGACTAGCGGGGCTCACAGATACGCAGTATTTT.

This rearrangement joins TRBV5-1 to TRBJ2-7; the D gene is possibly TRBD2 (5 bases). The CDR3 has 13 residues. Germline assignment: CDR1 SGHRS and CDR2 YFSETQ. Deletions cut 1 base from V and 3 bases from J, with 8 bases between. Here the CDR3 reads CASSLFAGYEQYF. CDR3 in DNA: TGCGCCAGCAGCTTGTTTGCGGGCTACGAGCAGTACTTC. Filled out from reference TRBV5-1 and TRBJ2-7, the complete variable domain reads KAGVTQTPRYLIKTRGQQVTLSCSPISGHRSVSWYQQTPGQGLQFLFEYFSETQRNKGNFPGRFSGRQFSNSRSEMNVSTLELGDSALYLCASSLFAGYEQYFGPGTRLTVT.

The V and J genes are TRBV7-9 and TRBJ2-5; 9 positions match TRBD1. In germline, CDR1 is SEHNR, CDR2 FQNEAQ (reference sequence). This CDR3 spans 16 amino acids. V lost 6 bases, J lost 2 bases, and 10 bases stayed unmatched. The chain's CDR3 is CASRTAGTGSQETQYF. The CDR3 DNA reads TGTGCCAGCAGGACAGCCGGGACAGGGTCGCAAGAGACCCAGTACTTC. The variable domain in full, completed from reference TRBV7-9 and TRBJ2-5, reads DTGVSQNPRHKITKRGQNVTFRCDPISEHNRLYWYRQTLGQGPEFLTYFQNEAQLEKSRLLSDRFSAERPKGSFSTLEIQRTEQGDSAMYLCASRTAGTGSQETQYFGPGTRLLVL.

This clonotype occurred a few times. This chain joins TRBV27 and TRBJ2-5; D is possibly TRBD2 (5 bases). The CDR3 runs 15 residues. V lost 10 bases and J lost 4, with 22 bases in between. Per the germline V gene, CDR1 is MNHEY and CDR2 is SMNVEV (reference sequence). CDR3 loop: CATRIVGRGRETQYF. CDR3 coding DNA: TGTGCCACCCGTATTGTCGGGCGAGGGAGAGAGACCCAGTACTTC.